This TCR beta chain was documented in a study of blood T cell repertoires in COVID-19. Clones were read by immunoSEQ multiplex PCR, and TCRdb kept only the in-frame ones, dropping some. The repertoire holds more than 100,000 clones, with more than 75% as singletons. The CDR3 length is 13 residues. V lost 6 bases and J 7 bases, leaving 15 bases between the germline ends. Germline V gene lookup returns CDR1 ENHRY and CDR2 SYGVKD. This clonotype was obtained from a woman aged 70 to 79 with acute or convalescent COVID-19. This chain links TRBV10-3 with TRBJ1-2, with a weak D call TRBD1 (5 bases). The sample consisted of peripheral blood. The chain's CDR3 is CAISPRESGGYTF. The DNA for the CDR3 is TGTGCCATCAGCCCCAGGGAATCGGGTGGCTACACCTTC.